The sequence of this TCR beta chain was determined in a study of control samples from healthy donors and cancer patients. The table lists this clone with many counts. The V gene lost 3 bases and the J gene lost 6 bases, with 11 bases spanning the gap. This CDR3 is built from 14 residues. Germline values: CDR1 LGHDT, CDR2 YNNKEL (reference sequence). Method: immunoSEQ multiplex PCR; TCRdb's copy keeps in-frame clones and lacks some. Among 100,000 to 120,000 clones listed, 70% to 85% were seen once. The TCR originated in a man aged 18 to 29 in good health. Sequencing was done on a sample of blood. The chain is built from TRBV3-1 (or the pseudogene TRBV3-2) and TRBJ1-4, with D perhaps matching TRBD1 (6 bases). For the CDR3, the DNA is TGTGCCAGCAGCCAGACAGGTTCAGATGAAAAACTGTTTTTT. Translated: CASSQTGSDEKLFF.